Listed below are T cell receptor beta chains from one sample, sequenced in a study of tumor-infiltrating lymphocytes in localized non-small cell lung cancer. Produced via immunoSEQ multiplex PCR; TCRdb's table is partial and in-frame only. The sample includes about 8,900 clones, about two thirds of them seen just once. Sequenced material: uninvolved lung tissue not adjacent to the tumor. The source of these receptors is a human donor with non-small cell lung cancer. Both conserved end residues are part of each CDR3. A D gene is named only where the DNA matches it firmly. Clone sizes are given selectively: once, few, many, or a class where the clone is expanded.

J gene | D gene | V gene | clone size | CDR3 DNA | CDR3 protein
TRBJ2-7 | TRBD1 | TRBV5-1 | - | TGCGCCAGCAGCTTGGCAGGACAGGGGGCGCAGGAGCAGTACTTC | CASSLAGQGAQEQYF
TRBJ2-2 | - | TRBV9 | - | TGTGCCAGCAGCGTAGTGGCGAGAGGGCCGACCGGGGAGCTGTTTTTT | CASSVVARGPTGELFF
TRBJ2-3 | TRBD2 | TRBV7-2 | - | TGTGCCAGCAGCTACGGACTAGCGGGCCAGGATACGCAGTATTTT | CASSYGLAGQDTQYF
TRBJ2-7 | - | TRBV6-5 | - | TGTGCCAGCAGTTTGAGGCCAAGCACCTACGAGCAGTACTTC | CASSLRPSTYEQYF
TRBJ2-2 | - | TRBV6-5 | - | TGTGCCAGCAGAACAGGGTCAGCGGACACCGGGGAGCTGTTTTTT | CASRTGSADTGELFF
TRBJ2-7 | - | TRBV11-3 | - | TGTGCCAGCAGCTTAGGTGACAGGTACGAGCAGTACTTC | CASSLGDRYEQYF
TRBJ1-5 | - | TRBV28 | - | TGTGCCAGCAGTTGGGTTAATCAGCCCCAGCATTTT | CASSWVNQPQHF
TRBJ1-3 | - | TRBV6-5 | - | TGTGCCAGCAGATCCGAGACTTACTCTGGAAACACCATATATTTT | CASRSETYSGNTIYF
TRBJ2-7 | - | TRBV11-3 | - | TGTGCCAGCACCCTCGGGGGAGAGCGTTCCTACGAGCAGTACTTC | CASTLGGERSYEQYF
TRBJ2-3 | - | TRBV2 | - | TGTGCCAGCAGTGAGAGGCAGTGGGGGTCAGATACGCAGTATTTT | CASSERQWGSDTQYF
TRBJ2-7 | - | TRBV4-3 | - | TGCGCCAGCAGCCCCTACAGGGCAGTAGTCTACGAGCAGTACTTC | CASSPYRAVVYEQYF
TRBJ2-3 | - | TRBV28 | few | TGTGCCAGCAAGCCAAGGGCCACAGATACGCAGTATTTT | CASKPRATDTQYF
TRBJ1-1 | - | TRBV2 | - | TGTGCCAGCAGCCCACAGGGGAACACTGAAGCTTTCTTT | CASSPQGNTEAFF
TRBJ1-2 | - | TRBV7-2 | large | TGTGCCAGCAGCCCTCGAGCTTTCTATGGCTACACCTTC | CASSPRAFYGYTF
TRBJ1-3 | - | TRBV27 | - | TGTGCCAGCAGTTTGGAATTCTCTGGAAACACCATATATTTT | CASSLEFSGNTIYF